This T cell receptor (beta chain) was sequenced during a study of T cells in Graves' hyperthyroidism and ophthalmopathy. This clonotype occurred many times. Its specificity is not known. CDR3 length equals 15 residues. Trimming stripped 0 bases from V and 3 bases from J, with 8 bases between. CDR1 and CDR2 from the germline V gene are MNHNY and SVGAGI (reference sequence). These patients, aged 18 to 65, had recently diagnosed hyperthyroidism lasting under 2 months. Diagnosis relied on clinical symptoms, serum thyroxine and TRAb, thyroid ultrasound and orbital computed tomography. Points from the study as a whole: Peripheral blood also featured most of the thyroid clonotypes expanded above 0.001.

RNA transcripts gave rise to amplified TCR beta CDR3 regions. During a first-round RT-PCR of the TCR CDR3, the HTBI primer set was used. TCRdb used MiXCR to reprocess the multiplex PCR reads, holding one entry per CDR3 protein. Of 500,000 to 750,000 distinct CDR3 sequences in the sample, just over 45% were seen once. The chain combines TRBV6-6 with TRBJ2-2; D is unresolved. Source material: peripheral blood or thyroid tissue (not recorded which). This TCR derives from a woman under 30 with Graves' hyperthyroidism. The CDR3 spells CASSYSGGYTGELFF. The CDR3, as DNA: TGTGCCAGCAGTTACTCGGGCGGATACACCGGGGAGCTGTTTTTT.